Below, one T cell receptor beta chain is given with its context. This clonotype was counted ten times or more. The antigen it binds to is not known. No base-level quality is on record; no much larger clone is a single base apart. Synovial fluid samples were matched to blood samples from the same ankylosing spondylitis patients. There are 15 amino acids in the CDR3, from cysteine to phenylalanine inclusive. The kept DNA is CDR3 alone, 45 bases in frame from the first base. The germline V gene gives CDR1 as ENHRY and CDR2 as SYGVKD. V trim: 5 bases; J trim: 2 bases; unmatched bases: 6. These data originate in a study of CD8 T cells in ankylosing spondylitis (dated by TCRdb to the late 2010s). Turning to the overall study: The study set out to find disease-linked TCR variants by profiling T cell receptor beta repertoires in ankylosing spondylitis patients and healthy donors. In total, the full study cohort was made up of about 110 healthy donors and approximately 24 ankylosing spondylitis patients. Peripheral blood was sampled, and synovial fluid was additionally collected from ankylosing spondylitis patients. What the research found in general, with its limitations: The disease-linked clones had a CD8+ phenotype and were found at relatively low frequencies in peripheral blood. According to the report, matched synovial fluid samples from ankylosing spondylitis patients were significantly enriched for the disease-linked clones. Some TCR beta motif variants had previously been reported in synovial fluid and blood of reactive arthritis patients, which suggested common disease-initiation mechanisms. A TCR beta motif made up of fewer than 10 highly homologous amino acid variants appeared to be characteristic of blood from ankylosing spondylitis patients.

Sequencing took place on an Illumina HiSeq 2500. Quantitative 5'-RACE with molecular barcodes was the method used to prepare the TCR beta libraries. Per the authors' processing: A new computational method based on a probabilistic model of VDJ rearrangement was used to identify disease-linked TCR variants. The public reads were reprocessed in TCRdb via fastp at Q25 and MiXCR, keeping in-frame beta chains. Records with the same CDR3 protein are collapsed into one entry carrying the most frequent genes and DNA. The authors' filters were not applied to this entry. In this sample the table shows some 140,000 distinct CDR3 sequences, roughly 7.7% of which occur a single time. The ten largest clones capture less than 7.5% of the sample.

This sequence was found in a male donor with ankylosing spondylitis. The chain joins TRBV10-3 to TRBJ2-5; 9 of the junction bases match TRBD1. Sequences were obtained from synovial fluid, either unsorted or a sorted T cell fraction (not recorded which). The sequenced DNA: TGTGCCATCAGTCGCATGACAGGGGGTCAAGAGACCCAGTACTTC. Translated, this is CAISRMTGGQETQYF.